The table lists the clone carrying this T cell receptor beta chain with many counts. Time point given: newly diagnosed GD, antithyroid drugs for less than 3 months. The TCR library was made from RNA extracted from PBMCs. This specimen belongs to a study of regulatory T cells in long-lasting Graves disease. Both iRepertoire HTBI primers and Arm-PCR of CDR3 regions were used to build the TCR beta libraries. TCRdb reanalysed the multiplex PCR reads using MiXCR and keeps one entry per CDR3 protein. The table includes about 460,000 distinct CDR3 sequences, less than 15% detected once. V trimming: 6 bases; J trimming: 3 bases; junction bases outside the gene matches: 9. Germline V gene lookup returns CDR1 DFQATT and CDR2 SNEGSKA (reference sequence). The CDR3 is 14 residues long. The sample was also linked to a second study, of T cells in Graves' hyperthyroidism and ophthalmopathy. That work states: Researchers ran a first-round RT-PCR on the TCR CDR3 using the HTBI primer set.

The chain couples TRBV20-1 to TRBJ2-3, with 7 positions matching TRBD2. The input for sequencing was peripheral blood mononuclear cells (PBMCs), taken at new diagnosis, from a patient treated with antithyroid drugs. This receptor was identified in a woman aged 50 to 65 with Graves disease. CDR3 nucleotides: TGCAGTGCCTTGCCCCCCGGGGGGACAGATACGCAGTATTTT. It specifies CSALPPGGTDTQYF.